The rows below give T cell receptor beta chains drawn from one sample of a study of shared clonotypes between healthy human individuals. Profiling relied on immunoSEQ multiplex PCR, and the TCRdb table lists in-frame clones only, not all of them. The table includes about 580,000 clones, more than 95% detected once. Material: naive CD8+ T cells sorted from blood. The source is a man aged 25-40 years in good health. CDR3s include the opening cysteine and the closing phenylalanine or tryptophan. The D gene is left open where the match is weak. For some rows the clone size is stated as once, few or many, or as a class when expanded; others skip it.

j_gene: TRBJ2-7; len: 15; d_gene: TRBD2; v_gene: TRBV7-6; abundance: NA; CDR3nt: TGTGCCAGCAGCCTCGTAGCGGGAGGTCAGGACGAGCAGTACTTC; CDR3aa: CASSLVAGGQDEQYF
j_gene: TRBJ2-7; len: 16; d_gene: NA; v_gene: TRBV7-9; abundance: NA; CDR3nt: TGTGCCAGCAGGAGGGATTTCCGACAGGGAGGCTACGAGCAGTACTTC; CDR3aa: CASRRDFRQGGYEQYF
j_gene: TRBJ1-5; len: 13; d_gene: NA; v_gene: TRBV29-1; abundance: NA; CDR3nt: TGCAGCGTTGAAATCCGGGCTGGCCAGCCCCAGCATTTT; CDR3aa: CSVEIRAGQPQHF
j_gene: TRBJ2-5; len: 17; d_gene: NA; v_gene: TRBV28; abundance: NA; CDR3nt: TGTGCCAGCAGTCGACCCTCTTACAGGGCGGGCGAAGAGACCCAGTACTTC; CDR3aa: CASSRPSYRAGEETQYF
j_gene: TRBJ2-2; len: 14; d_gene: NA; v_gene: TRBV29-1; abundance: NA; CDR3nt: TGCAGCGTTGAAATGGATGCGAACACCGGGGAGCTGTTTTTT; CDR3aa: CSVEMDANTGELFF
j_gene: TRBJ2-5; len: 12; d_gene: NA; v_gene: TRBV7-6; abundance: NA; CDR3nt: TGTGCCAGCAGCCCCGAGTCGGAGACCCAGTACTTC; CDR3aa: CASSPESETQYF
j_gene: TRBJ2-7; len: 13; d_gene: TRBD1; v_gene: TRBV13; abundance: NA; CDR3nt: TGTGCCAGCAGCCCTGGACAGGGTTACGAGCAGTACTTC; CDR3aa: CASSPGQGYEQYF
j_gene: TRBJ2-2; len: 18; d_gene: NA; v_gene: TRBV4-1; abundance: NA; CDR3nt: TGCGCCAGCAGCCAAGGTAGTGGGTTCCTGGGATTCACCGGGGAGCTGTTTTTT; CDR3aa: CASSQGSGFLGFTGELFF
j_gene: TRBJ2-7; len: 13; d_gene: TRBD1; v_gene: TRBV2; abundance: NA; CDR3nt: TGTGCCAGCCGGGACAGGGTAACCTACGAGCAGTACTTC; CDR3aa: CASRDRVTYEQYF
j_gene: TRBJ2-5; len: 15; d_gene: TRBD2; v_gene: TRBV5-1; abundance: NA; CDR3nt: TGCGCCAGCAGCTTGGCACTAGCGTCACAAGAGACCCAGTACTTC; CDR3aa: CASSLALASQETQYF
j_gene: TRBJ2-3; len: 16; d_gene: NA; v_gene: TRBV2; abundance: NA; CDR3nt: TGTGCCAGCCGCGGTCTTGTGGGGGATCCCACAGATACGCAGTATTTT; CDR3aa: CASRGLVGDPTDTQYF
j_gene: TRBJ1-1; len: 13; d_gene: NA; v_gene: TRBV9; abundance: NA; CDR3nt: TGTGCCAGCAGCCCCCTCCTGAACACTGAAGCTTTCTTT; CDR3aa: CASSPLLNTEAFF
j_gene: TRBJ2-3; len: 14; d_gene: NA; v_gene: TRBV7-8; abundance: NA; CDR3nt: TGTGCCAGCAGCTTAGGAGGCAGTCTAGATACGCAGTATTTT; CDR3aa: CASSLGGSLDTQYF
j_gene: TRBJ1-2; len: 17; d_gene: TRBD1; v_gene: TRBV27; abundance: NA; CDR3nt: TGTGCCAGCAGTTTAGGGACAGGGGGCCCGCGAACCTATGGCTACACCTTC; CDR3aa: CASSLGTGGPRTYGYTF
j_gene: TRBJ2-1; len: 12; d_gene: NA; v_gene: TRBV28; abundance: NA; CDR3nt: TGTGCCAGCATGAAGGGGATTAGAGAGCAGTTCTTC; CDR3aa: CASMKGIREQFF
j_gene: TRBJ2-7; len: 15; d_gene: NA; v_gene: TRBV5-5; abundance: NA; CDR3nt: TGTGCCAGCAGCTTCGTCAGGGTTAGTCCCTACGAGCAGTACTTC; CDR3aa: CASSFVRVSPYEQYF
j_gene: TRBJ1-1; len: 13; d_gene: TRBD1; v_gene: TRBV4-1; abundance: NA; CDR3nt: TGCGCCAGCAGCCTGACAGGGGGCACTGAAGCTTTCTTT; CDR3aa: CASSLTGGTEAFF
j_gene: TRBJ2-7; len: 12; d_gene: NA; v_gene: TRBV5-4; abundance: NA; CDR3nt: TGTGCCAGCAGCTCCGGAGGGTACGAGCAGTACTTC; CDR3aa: CASSSGGYEQYF
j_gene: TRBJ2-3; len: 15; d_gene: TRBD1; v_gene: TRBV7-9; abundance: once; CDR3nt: TGTGCCAGCAGACGACAGGGACCTCTCACAGATACGCAGTATTTT; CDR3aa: CASRRQGPLTDTQYF
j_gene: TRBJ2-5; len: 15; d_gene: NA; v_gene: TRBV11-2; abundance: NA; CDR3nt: TGTGCCAGCAGCTTAGCCCCGAGGGACAAAGAGACCCAGTACTTC; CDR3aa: CASSLAPRDKETQYF
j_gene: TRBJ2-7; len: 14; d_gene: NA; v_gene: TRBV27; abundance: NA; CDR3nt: TGTGCCAGCAGTTCGCAGGGACCGGCCTACGAGCAGTACTTC; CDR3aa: CASSSQGPAYEQYF
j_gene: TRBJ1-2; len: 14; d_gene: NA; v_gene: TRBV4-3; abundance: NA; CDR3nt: TGCGCCAGCACGGACGACAGGATTTCGGGGGGCTACACCTTC; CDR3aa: CASTDDRISGGYTF
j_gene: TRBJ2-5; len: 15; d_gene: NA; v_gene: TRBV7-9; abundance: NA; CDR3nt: TGTGCCAGCAGCTTAGCTGTAGATCCAAGGGAGACCCAGTACTTC; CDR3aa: CASSLAVDPRETQYF
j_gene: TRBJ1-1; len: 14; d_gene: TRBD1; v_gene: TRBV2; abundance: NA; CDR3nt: TGTGCCAGCAGAGGGACAGGGACGGGCACTGAAGCTTTCTTT; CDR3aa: CASRGTGTGTEAFF
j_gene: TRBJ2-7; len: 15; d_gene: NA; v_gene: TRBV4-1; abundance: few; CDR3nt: TGCGCCAGCAGCCAAGGTCCGGGACCGAACTACGAGCAGTACTTC; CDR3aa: CASSQGPGPNYEQYF
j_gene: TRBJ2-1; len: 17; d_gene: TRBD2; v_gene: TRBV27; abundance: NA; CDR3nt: TGTGCCAGCAGTTTATACCCCGGGCTAGCGGAGTACAATGAGCAGTTCTTC; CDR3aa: CASSLYPGLAEYNEQFF
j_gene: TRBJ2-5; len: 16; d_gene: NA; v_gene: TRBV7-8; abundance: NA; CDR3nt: TGTGCCAGCAGTTCGTGGTCAGGTGCCCTCTGGGAGACCCAGTACTTC; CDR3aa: CASSSWSGALWETQYF
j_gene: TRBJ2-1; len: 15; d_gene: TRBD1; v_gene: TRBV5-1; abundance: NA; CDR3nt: TGCGCCAGCAGCTTAACCGGGACAGTATACAATGAGCAGTTCTTC; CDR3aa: CASSLTGTVYNEQFF
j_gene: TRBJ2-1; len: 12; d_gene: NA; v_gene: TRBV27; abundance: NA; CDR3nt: TGTGCCAGCAGTTTAAGGGACAATGAGCAGTTCTTC; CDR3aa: CASSLRDNEQFF
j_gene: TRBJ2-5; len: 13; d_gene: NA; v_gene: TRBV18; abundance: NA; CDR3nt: TGTGCCAGCTCACCACCCCTCGAAGAGACCCAGTACTTC; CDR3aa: CASSPPLEETQYF
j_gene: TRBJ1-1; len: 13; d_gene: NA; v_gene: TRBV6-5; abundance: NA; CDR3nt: TGTGCCAGCAGTTACGGGGGGGGACCTGAAGCTTTCTTT; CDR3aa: CASSYGGGPEAFF
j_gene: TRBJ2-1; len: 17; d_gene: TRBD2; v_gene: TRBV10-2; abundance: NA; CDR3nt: TGCGCCAGCAGTGGAGAACTAGCGGGAGCCCCTCACAATGAGCAGTTCTTC; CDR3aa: CASSGELAGAPHNEQFF
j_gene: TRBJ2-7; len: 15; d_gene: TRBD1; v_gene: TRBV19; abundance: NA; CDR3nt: TGTGCCAGTAGTATCCTATCTGGACAGGCCTACGAGCAGTACTTC; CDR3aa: CASSILSGQAYEQYF
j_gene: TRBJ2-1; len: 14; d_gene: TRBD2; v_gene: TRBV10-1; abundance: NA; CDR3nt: TGCGCCAGCAGTGGACTAGCGGGAAGCAATGAGCAGTTCTTC; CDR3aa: CASSGLAGSNEQFF
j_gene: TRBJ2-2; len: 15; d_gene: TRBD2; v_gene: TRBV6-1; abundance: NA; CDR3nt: TGTGCCAGCAAATCGTGGCGGGAGGGCAGCGGGGAGCTGTTTTTT; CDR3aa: CASKSWREGSGELFF
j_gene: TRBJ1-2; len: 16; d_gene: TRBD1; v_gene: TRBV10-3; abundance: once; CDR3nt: TGTGCCATCAGTGGATCGCGACAGGGGGCGGACTATGGCTACACCTTC; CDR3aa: CAISGSRQGADYGYTF
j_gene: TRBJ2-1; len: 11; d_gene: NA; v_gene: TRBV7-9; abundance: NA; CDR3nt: TGTGCCAGCAGCATCACCAATGAGCAGTTCTTC; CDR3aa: CASSITNEQFF
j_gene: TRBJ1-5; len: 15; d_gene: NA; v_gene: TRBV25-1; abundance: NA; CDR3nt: TGTGCCAGCAGTGACAGCACAGGGAGCAATCAGCCCCAGCATTTT; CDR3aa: CASSDSTGSNQPQHF
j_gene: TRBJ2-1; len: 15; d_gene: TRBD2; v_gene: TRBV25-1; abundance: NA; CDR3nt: TGTGCCAGCAGTGAGGTACTAGCGGGAGTGGGGGAGCAGTTCTTC; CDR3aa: CASSEVLAGVGEQFF
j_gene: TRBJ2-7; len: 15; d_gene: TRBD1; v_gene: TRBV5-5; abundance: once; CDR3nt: TGTGCCAGCAGCGGGGGACAGGGAATGTCCTACGAGCAGTACTTC; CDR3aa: CASSGGQGMSYEQYF
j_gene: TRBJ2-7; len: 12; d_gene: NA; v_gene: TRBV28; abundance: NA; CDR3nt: TGTGCCAGCAGTTTAAGGGGAGACGAGCAGTACTTC; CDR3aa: CASSLRGDEQYF
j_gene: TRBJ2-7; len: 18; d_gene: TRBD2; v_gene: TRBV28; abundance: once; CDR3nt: TGTGCCAGCAGTTTTTCGTCGACTAGCGGGAGTTTCTCCTACGAGCAGTACTTC; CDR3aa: CASSFSSTSGSFSYEQYF
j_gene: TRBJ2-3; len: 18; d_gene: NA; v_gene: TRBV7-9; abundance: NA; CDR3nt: TGTGCCGAGGGGCAGGGTCGGTTGGGGGAGGAAGCTGAAGATACGCAGTATTTT; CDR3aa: CAEGQGRLGEEAEDTQYF
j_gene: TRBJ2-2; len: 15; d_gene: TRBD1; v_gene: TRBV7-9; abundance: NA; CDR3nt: TGTGCCAGCAGCCCGCGGGGACAGGGGAACGGGGAGCTGTTTTTT; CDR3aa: CASSPRGQGNGELFF
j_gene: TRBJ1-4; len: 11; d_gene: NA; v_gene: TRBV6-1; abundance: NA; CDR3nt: TGTGCCAGCAGCCCCGCGGAAAAACTGTTTTTT; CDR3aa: CASSPAEKLFF
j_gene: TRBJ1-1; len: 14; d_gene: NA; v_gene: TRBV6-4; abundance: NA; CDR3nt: TGTGCCAGCAGTGAAAGGGGAATGAACACTGAAGCTTTCTTT; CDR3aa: CASSERGMNTEAFF
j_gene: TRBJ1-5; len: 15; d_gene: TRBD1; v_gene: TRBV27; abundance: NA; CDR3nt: TGTGCCAGCAGCCAGATCCGGACAGGGAATCAGCCCCAGCATTTT; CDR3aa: CASSQIRTGNQPQHF
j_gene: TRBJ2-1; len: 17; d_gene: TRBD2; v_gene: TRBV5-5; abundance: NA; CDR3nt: TGTGCCAGCAGCTTGGCCGGCGGGAGTCTGATGTCCAATGAGCAGTTCTTC; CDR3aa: CASSLAGGSLMSNEQFF
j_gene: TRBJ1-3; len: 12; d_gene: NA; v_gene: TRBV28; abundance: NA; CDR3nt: TGTGCCAGCTTAAAAACAGGAAACACCATATATTTT; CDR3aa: CASLKTGNTIYF
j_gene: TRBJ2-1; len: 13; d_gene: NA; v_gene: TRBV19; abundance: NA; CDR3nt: TGTGCCACTCAACGATGGGAGGACAATGAGCAGTTCTTC; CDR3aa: CATQRWEDNEQFF
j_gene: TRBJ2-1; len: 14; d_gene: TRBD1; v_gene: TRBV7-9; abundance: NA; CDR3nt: TGTGCCAGCAGCCCGACAGGGGGCCGCTATGAGCAGTTCTTC; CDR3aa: CASSPTGGRYEQFF
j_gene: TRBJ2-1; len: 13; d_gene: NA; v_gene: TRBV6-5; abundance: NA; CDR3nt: TGTGCCAGCCCTCAAGGACTAAACAATGAGCAGTTCTTC; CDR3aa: CASPQGLNNEQFF
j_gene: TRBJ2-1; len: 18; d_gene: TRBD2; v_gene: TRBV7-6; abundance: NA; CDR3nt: TGTGCCAGCAGCTTAGCGCCAGGAGACGGGAGGAGGTCGGATGAGCAGTTCTTC; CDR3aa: CASSLAPGDGRRSDEQFF
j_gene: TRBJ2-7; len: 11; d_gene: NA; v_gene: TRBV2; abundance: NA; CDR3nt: TGTGCCAGCACGCACTCCTACGAGCAGTACTTC; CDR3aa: CASTHSYEQYF
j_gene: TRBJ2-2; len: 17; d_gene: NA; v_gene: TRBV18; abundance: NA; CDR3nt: TGTGCCAGCTCACCACCAAGTTCAGGGGTCTTCACCGGGGAGCTGTTTTTT; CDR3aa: CASSPPSSGVFTGELFF
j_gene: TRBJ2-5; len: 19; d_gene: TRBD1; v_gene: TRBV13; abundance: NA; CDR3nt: TGTGCCAGCAGCGGACCTCCAATCCGGGACAGGGAACGGCAAGAGACCCAGTACTTC; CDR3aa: CASSGPPIRDRERQETQYF
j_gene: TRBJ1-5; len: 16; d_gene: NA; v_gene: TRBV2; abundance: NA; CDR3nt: TGTGCCAGCAGTGAGCCGGGTACGGGGAGCAATCAGCCCCAGCATTTT; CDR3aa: CASSEPGTGSNQPQHF
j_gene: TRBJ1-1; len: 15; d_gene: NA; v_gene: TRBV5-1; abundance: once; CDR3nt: TGCGCCAGCAGCTTGTCCGGACAGACGTACACTGAAGCTTTCTTT; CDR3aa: CASSLSGQTYTEAFF
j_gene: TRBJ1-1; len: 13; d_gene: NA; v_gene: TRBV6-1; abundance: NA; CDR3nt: TGTGCCAGCAGTGATCCGGGGGGCACTGAAGCTTTCTTT; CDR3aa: CASSDPGGTEAFF